The 28 T cell receptor beta chains given below trace back to one sample, sequenced in a study of blood T cell repertoires in COVID-19. Only in-frame clones appear in the TCRdb table, and some are missing; sequencing was by immunoSEQ multiplex PCR. The sample has 150,000 to 200,000 clones; about 85% are singletons. The sample consisted of peripheral blood. These receptors came from a man aged 55 to 70 with COVID-19, enrolled during active disease.

This chain uses TRBV3-1 (or the pseudogene TRBV3-2) with TRBJ1-6; D gene unclear. V gave up 1 base and J gave up 10 bases, with 11 bases separating them. The length of the CDR3 is 14 residues. Germline V CDR1 and CDR2: LGHDT, YNNKEL (reference sequence). CDR3 in amino acids: CASSQGDRRSPLHF. The CDR3 DNA follows: TGTGCCAGCAGCCAAGGGGATAGGAGGTCACCCCTCCACTTT.

Turning to this clone: This clone may be a read error of a much larger clone one base away. V is TRBV14 and J is TRBJ1-2, with TRBD1 as a possible D gene (5 bases). Germline assignment: CDR1 SGHDN and CDR2 FVKESK. V was shortened by 0 bases and J by 5 bases, with 7 bases between the two germline ends. The CDR3 is 13 amino acids. The CDR3 spells CASSQDGAYGYTF. DNA of the CDR3: TGTGCCAGCAGCCAAGATGGGGCTTATGGCTACACCTTC.

The chain couples TRBV6-5 to TRBJ2-1, with 10 bases fitting TRBD1. Unmatched junction bases numbered 5, after V lost 7 bases and J lost 2 bases. This CDR3 contains 15 residues. Looked up from germline, CDR1 is MNHEY and CDR2 is SVGAGI. The CDR3 sequence is CASKPGTGAYNEQFF. Here the CDR3 DNA reads TGTGCCAGCAAACCCGGGACAGGGGCCTACAATGAGCAGTTCTTC.

The gene calls are TRBV5-4 and TRBJ2-2, with 10 bases aligning to TRBD2. CDR1 is SGHNT, CDR2 YYREEE, per germline (reference sequence). The V and J ends lost 5 bases and 2 bases, in that order; junction bases with no gene match: 6. The CDR3 is 16 residues long. The CDR3 DNA is TGTGCCAGCAGGGCCAGCGGGAGGGCAAACACCGGGGAGCTGTTTTTT. The encoded protein is CASRASGRANTGELFF.

V and J are TRBV10-3 and TRBJ2-1; 9 bases line up with TRBD1. The CDR3 is made up of 13 amino acids. Germline V CDR1 and CDR2: ENHRY, SYGVKD. V gave up 5 bases and J gave up 8 bases; unmatched junction bases: 4. CDR3 sequence reads: CAISPDRGDEQFF. Written as DNA, the CDR3 is TGTGCCATCAGTCCAGACAGGGGGGATGAGCAGTTCTTC.

This sequence joins TRBV18 and TRBJ2-2; maybe TRBD1 (6 bases). The germline gives CDR1 KGHSH, CDR2 LQKENI. V was clipped by 2 bases and J by 1 base, with 8 bases between them. There are 15 residues in the CDR3. CDR3 loop: CASSPWTVNTGELFF. In nucleotides, the CDR3 is TGTGCCAGCTCACCATGGACAGTGAACACCGGGGAGCTGTTTTTT.

The chain is built from TRBV27 and TRBJ1-1; 10 nucleotides agree with TRBD1. Trimming at V came to 8 bases and at J to 7 bases, leaving 4 bases not matched to a gene. The CDR3 is 12 amino acids. Germline V gene data show CDR1 as MNHEY and CDR2 as SMNVEV (reference sequence). CDR3 sequence reads: CASGTGEGEAFF. For the CDR3, the DNA is TGTGCCAGCGGGACAGGGGAGGGTGAAGCTTTCTTT.

V usage is TRBV7-2 and J usage is TRBJ2-7; 7 bases align to TRBD1. The J segment lost 1 base and the V segment lost 6 bases, leaving 12 bases of the junction unmatched. The CDR3 length is 16 residues. From germline, CDR1 is SGHTA and CDR2 FQGNSA. The CDR3 DNA follows: TGTGCCAGCAGTAGGGGAAAGGGGGCGATGTCCTACGAGCAGTACTTC. Translated: CASSRGKGAMSYEQYF.

In this sample, this clone turned up a few times. V usage is TRBV6-1 and J usage is TRBJ2-1; 8 nucleotides match TRBD2. The germline gives CDR1 MNHNS, CDR2 SASEGT. The junction had 0 bases not matched to a gene; V was cut back by 2 bases and J by 0 bases. This CDR3 is built from 15 residues. The CDR3 DNA is TGTGCCAGCAGTGAACTAGCGGGCTCCTACAATGAGCAGTTCTTC. It is translated as CASSELAGSYNEQFF.

This chain uses TRBV5-3 with TRBJ1-2; TRBD1 might be the D (6 bases). Being an ORF, TRBV5-3 has a function that is uncertain. The V end lost 3 bases, the J end lost 2 bases, and 11 bases lay between the germline ends. This CDR3 is built from 14 residues. CDR3 sequence reads: CARSSGTGNYGYTF. Written as DNA, the CDR3 is TGTGCCAGAAGCTCAGGTACAGGGAACTATGGCTACACCTTC.

This clone was seen just once. The rearrangement uses TRBV25-1 and TRBJ2-7; 10 bases map to TRBD1. Germline CDR1 MGHDK, CDR2 SYGVNS. J was trimmed by 4 bases and V by 1 base; bases with no gene match: 4. The CDR3 length is 15 residues. DNA for the CDR3: TGTGCCAGCAGTGAATCTTGGACAGGGGGTTACGAGCAGTACTTC. Its translation is CASSESWTGGYEQYF.

This chain links TRBV6-2 or TRBV6-3 with TRBJ2-7; 7 nucleotides match TRBD1. Trimming at V came to 6 bases and at J to 7 bases, leaving 9 bases not matched to a gene. The germline gives CDR1 MNHEY, CDR2 SVGEGT. The CDR3 is 13 residues long. The CDR3: CASSRDSPLEQYF. In nucleotides, the CDR3 is TGTGCCAGCAGCCGGGACAGTCCGCTAGAGCAGTACTTC.

Concerning this clone itself: The same CDR3 is also encoded by other DNA sequences in this sample. The chain employs TRBV27 and TRBJ1-1, with D tentatively TRBD1 (6 bases). Trimming cost V 3 bases and J 0 bases, with 8 bases left between them. Germline CDR1 MNHEY, CDR2 SMNVEV (reference sequence). The CDR3 sequence is 14 residues long. This chain's CDR3 is CASSLDSLNTEAFF. CDR3 nucleotides: TGTGCCAGCAGTTTGGACAGCCTGAACACTGAAGCTTTCTTT.

The chain employs TRBV6-5 and TRBJ1-2; D gene uncertain. Germline CDR1 reads MNHEY; CDR2 reads SVGAGI. V dropped 6 bases and J dropped 7 bases, with 12 bases sitting between them. There are 12 residues in the CDR3. The CDR3 sequence is CASSPRAGGYTF. As DNA, the CDR3 is TGTGCCAGCAGCCCCCGGGCGGGTGGCTACACCTTC.

V gene TRBV28 combines with J gene TRBJ1-3; a possible D gene is TRBD1 (5 bases). V was clipped by 7 bases and J by 1 base, with 14 bases between them. The CDR3 runs to 15 residues. The germline V gene has CDR1 MDHEN and CDR2 SYDVKM. DNA for the CDR3: TGTGCCAGCATCGAGGACACAACGTCTGGAAACACCATATATTTT. Translated: CASIEDTTSGNTIYF. Full variable domain (rest looked up from reference TRBV28 and TRBJ1-3): DVKVTQSSRYLVKRTGEKVFLECVQDMDHENMFWYRQDPGLGLRLIYFSYDVKMKEKGDIPEGYSVSREKKERFSLILESASTNQTSMYLCASIEDTTSGNTIYFGEGSWLTVV.

This clone appeared once. The gene calls are TRBV19 and TRBJ1-3; D is uncertain. Germline CDR1 and CDR2: LNHDA and SQIVND (reference sequence). This CDR3 has 13 amino acids. Trimming stripped 4 bases from V and 9 bases from J, with 13 bases between. The CDR3 region is CASSTGLVGTIYF. The DNA of the CDR3 is TGTGCCAGTAGTACCGGACTGGTGGGCACCATATATTTT.

The V gene is TRBV3-1 (or the pseudogene TRBV3-2), the J gene TRBJ1-1; tentative D call: TRBD1 (5 bases). Germline V lookup: CDR1 LGHDT, CDR2 YNNKEL (reference sequence). This CDR3 comprises 13 residues. V lost 6 bases to trimming and J lost 4 bases, with 12 bases between them. CDR3 bases: TGTGCCAGCAGATCGACAGCCACCACTGAAGCTTTCTTT. It codes for CASRSTATTEAFF.

The chain is built from TRBV10-2 and TRBJ1-5; a weak D match, TRBD1 (5 bases). Trimming removed 4 bases from V and 1 base from J, with 11 bases in between. The germline CDR1 and CDR2 sequences are WSHSY and SAAADI. The CDR3 has 15 residues. This CDR3 reads CASSGGHASNQPQHF. The CDR3 region has the DNA TGCGCCAGCAGTGGCGGACACGCGAGCAATCAGCCCCAGCATTTT.

The chain has TRBV6-5 and TRBJ1-6; maybe TRBD1 (5 bases). Trimming cost V 8 bases and J 8 bases, with 19 bases left between them. This CDR3 contains 15 residues. Germline assignment: CDR1 MNHEY and CDR2 SVGAGI. CDR3 region: CASGNRRQGDSPLHF. CDR3 bases: TGTGCCAGCGGGAACAGGCGCCAAGGGGATTCACCCCTCCACTTT.

This clone was recorded a few times. J is TRBJ1-1 and V is TRBV30; possible D gene TRBD1, 5 bases. The V end was cut by 0 bases, the J end by 2 bases, with 13 bases between. This CDR3 spans 15 amino acids. CDR1 and CDR2 from the germline V gene are GTSNPN and SVGIG (reference sequence). CDR3 bases: TGTGCCTGGAGTGTACCGGACAAGGCCAACACTGAAGCTTTCTTT. Its protein is CAWSVPDKANTEAFF.

V usage is TRBV27 and J usage is TRBJ1-2, with 8 bases that match TRBD1. J lost 4 bases, V lost 5 bases, and 9 bases had no gene match. The CDR3 spans 15 residues. CDR1 MNHEY and CDR2 SMNVEV come from the germline V gene (reference sequence). Here the CDR3 reads CASSPLGQVSYGYTF. The CDR3 DNA reads TGTGCCAGCAGTCCACTGGGACAGGTTAGCTATGGCTACACCTTC.

Here the CDR3 reads CATNTQGRNQPQHF. The CDR3, as DNA: TGTGCCACCAACACACAGGGTCGCAATCAGCCCCAGCATTTT. V gene TRBV15 combines with J gene TRBJ1-5; D is possibly TRBD1 (6 bases). Trimming shortened V by 7 bases and J by 2 bases, and 12 bases separated the two germline ends. The CDR3 totals 14 residues. Germline V lookup: CDR1 LNHNV, CDR2 YYDKDF (reference sequence).

The chain employs TRBV27 and TRBJ1-2; 7 bases map to TRBD1. From germline, CDR1 is MNHEY and CDR2 SMNVEV (reference sequence). The CDR3 covers 14 residues. V was pared by 8 bases and J by 4 bases, with 10 bases of the junction left unmatched. As DNA, the CDR3 is TGTGCCAGCGGCGGCAGGGGGATCAGCTATGGCTACACCTTC. Protein: CASGGRGISYGYTF.

The chain carries TRBV29-1 and TRBJ2-2; D unclear. The V gene's germline CDR1 is SQVTM and CDR2 ANQGSEA. Deletions cut 5 bases from V and 3 bases from J, with 4 bases between. This CDR3 contains 11 residues. CDR3 in DNA: TGCAGCGTTCCCGACACCGGGGAGCTGTTTTTT. It is translated as CSVPDTGELFF.

The chain couples TRBV6-5 to TRBJ1-2; no firm D call. Germline V gives CDR1 MNHEY, CDR2 SVGAGI. The CDR3 sequence is 12 residues long. V was pared by 6 bases and J by 8 bases, with 13 bases between. As DNA, the CDR3 is TGTGCCAGCAGCTCCGAGACACGGGGCTACACCTTC. It encodes CASSSETRGYTF.

In this sample, this clone turned up a few times. The V and J genes are TRBV5-4 and TRBJ2-1; 12 positions agree with TRBD2. Germline V CDR1 and CDR2: SGHNT, YYREEE (reference sequence). This CDR3 contains 16 residues. V dropped 1 base and J dropped 5; count of bases not matched to a gene: 4. The CDR3 DNA reads as TGTGCCAGCAGCTTGCCTGGACTAGCGGGGAACAATGAGCAGTTCTTC. It translates to CASSLPGLAGNNEQFF.

This clone was recorded only once. The chain combines TRBV5-1 with TRBJ2-7, with 9 bases lining up with TRBD1. From germline, CDR1 is SGHRS and CDR2 YFSETQ. The CDR3 contains 14 residues. Trimming took 2 bases from V and 2 from J; bases not matched to a gene: 2. The DNA for the CDR3 is TGCGCCAGCAGCTTTGGGACAGGGACCTACGAGCAGTACTTC. Amino acids: CASSFGTGTYEQYF. The full variable domain, in which reference TRBV5-1 and TRBJ2-7 provide the parts outside the CDR3, is KAGVTQTPRYLIKTRGQQVTLSCSPISGHRSVSWYQQTPGQGLQFLFEYFSETQRNKGNFPGRFSGRQFSNSRSEMNVSTLELGDSALYLCASSFGTGTYEQYFGPGTRLTVT.

For the CDR3, the DNA is TGTGCCAGCAGCAGCCCCTCTTCCCCCCTCGGGAATGAGCAGTTCTTC. As protein: CASSSPSSPLGNEQFF. The chain combines TRBV27 with TRBJ2-1; D remains ambiguous. The V gene lost 6 bases and the J gene lost 7 bases, with 22 bases spanning the gap. Germline V gives CDR1 MNHEY, CDR2 SMNVEV (reference sequence). This CDR3 has 16 amino acids.